This TCR beta chain emerged from a study of CD8+CD57+ T cells in acquired aplastic anemia. Patients included in sequencing had previously demonstrated CD8+CD57+ cell expansion by flow cytometry. According to the study, genomic DNA was the template for TCR beta VDJ and CDR3 profiling. TCRdb called the reads again in MiXCR, with one record for every CDR3 protein. The table lists under 250,000 distinct CDR3 sequences, around half of them singletons. Concerning this clonotype: At one of its ends the junction is not consistent with the germline gene, which may arise from a read error.

The sequencing sample was made of sorted CD4+, CD8+, or CD8+CD57+ T cells (not recorded which) from PBMCs. This TCR derives from a human donor with aplastic anemia.

The CDR3 DNA follows: TGCGCCACCAGCGGGGAAGGTGGCACTGAAGCTTTCTTT. Encoded protein: CATSGEGGTEAFF. The chain carries TRBV5-1 and TRBJ1-1; no definite D call. CDR3 length equals 13 residues. The V gene's germline CDR1 is SGHRS and CDR2 YFSETQ. The variable domain in full, completed from reference TRBV5-1 and TRBJ1-1, reads KAGVTQTPRYLIKTRGQQVTLSCSPISGHRSVSWYQQTPGQGLQFLFEYFSETQRNKGNFPGRFSGRQFSNSRSEMNVSTLELGDSALYLCATSGEGGTEAFFGQGTRLTVV.